Below, 18 T cell receptor beta chains from the same sample are listed, as sequenced in a study of shared clonotypes between healthy human individuals. Assay: immunoSEQ multiplex PCR; the TCRdb copy retains only in-frame clones and omits some. The sample holds about 710,000 clones, roughly 72% seen once. Sequencing was done on a sample of memory CD4+ T cells sorted from blood. Stated subset: CD45RA-negative fraction. The source of these receptors is a woman aged 25 to 39 in good health.

This clone was detected a few times. The rearrangement uses TRBV6-1 and TRBJ1-2, with no clear D. Germline V gives CDR1 MNHNS, CDR2 SASEGT. V shed 4 bases and J shed 2 bases, with 11 bases lying between them. This CDR3 contains 14 residues. CDR3 amino acids: CASSVEAGNYGYTF. DNA for the CDR3: TGTGCCAGCAGTGTCGAAGCAGGCAACTATGGCTACACCTTC.

This clone has a count of ten or more. Within the sample, other DNA sequences also encode this same CDR3. The rearrangement joins TRBV5-1 to TRBJ2-1; 10 bases are a match to TRBD2. Trimming cost V 6 bases and J 2 bases; bases outside gene matches: 8. The CDR3 is 16 residues long. Germline V lookup: CDR1 SGHRS, CDR2 YFSETQ. CDR3 sequence (DNA): TGCGCCAGCAACCTAGCGGGAGTCACGGCCTACAATGAGCAGTTCTTC. It codes for CASNLAGVTAYNEQFF.

The chain is built from TRBV9 and TRBJ2-3, with D maybe TRBD1 (6 bases). Deletions cut 4 bases from V and 6 bases from J, with 15 bases between. Germline CDR1 is SGDLS and CDR2 is YYNGEE. This CDR3 is built from 14 residues. For the CDR3, the DNA is TGTGCCAGCAGCCCTCGAACTAGGGGGGATACGCAGTATTTT. It specifies CASSPRTRGDTQYF.

This chain links TRBV11-2 with TRBJ1-2; D not resolved. Germline-derived CDR1 and CDR2 are SGHAT and FQNNGV. V lost 5 bases to trimming and J lost 3 bases, with 16 bases between them. This CDR3 region has 15 residues. The CDR3 loop reads CASSLTTLRDYGYTF. CDR3 coding DNA: TGTGCCAGCAGCCTCACGACCCTCCGGGACTATGGCTACACCTTC.

This clone was seen more than once but under ten times. The rearrangement uses TRBV4-2 and TRBJ2-2, with a weak D call TRBD2 (6 bases). CDR3 length equals 14 residues. The germline CDR1 and CDR2 sequences are LGHNA and YNFKEQ. Trimming shortened V by 2 bases and J by 6 bases, and 10 bases separated the two germline ends. The CDR3 spells CASSQLGLSGELFF. Written as DNA, the CDR3 is TGTGCCAGCAGCCAACTGGGACTTTCCGGGGAGCTGTTTTTT.

The gene calls are TRBV7-9 and TRBJ1-4; D unclear. This CDR3 contains 16 residues. Germline CDR1 is SEHNR and CDR2 is FQNEAQ (reference sequence). Deletions cut 1 base from V and 0 bases from J, with 9 bases between. CDR3 loop: CASSLDRDATNEKLFF. DNA of the CDR3: TGTGCCAGCAGCTTAGACAGAGACGCAACTAATGAAAAACTGTTTTTT.

This clone was counted once. In DNA form, the CDR3 reads TGTGCCAGCAGCATGACTAGGATCTATGGGACCCAGTACTTC. Amino acids: CASSMTRIYGTQYF. V gene TRBV14 combines with J gene TRBJ2-5, with D tentatively TRBD2 (6 bases). Germline values: CDR1 SGHDN, CDR2 FVKESK. Trimming took 5 bases from V and 7 from J, leaving 17 bases between them. CDR3 length equals 14 residues.

The rearrangement joins TRBV11-1 to TRBJ2-3; 8 bases align to TRBD2. CDR3 length: 17 residues. Per the germline V gene, CDR1 is SGHAT and CDR2 is FQDESV (reference sequence). V trimming: 5 bases; J trimming: 0 bases; junction bases outside the gene matches: 10. The CDR3 nucleotides read TGTGCCAGCAGCCCGCTTATGGGCGGGAGGAGCACAGATACGCAGTATTTT. Amino acids: CASSPLMGGRSTDTQYF.

The V and J genes are TRBV27 and TRBJ1-1; D uncertain. The CDR3 length is 13 residues. V was trimmed by 3 bases and J by 0 bases, leaving 5 bases between them. Germline-derived CDR1 and CDR2 are MNHEY and SMNVEV (reference sequence). For the CDR3, the DNA is TGTGCCAGCAGTTTGGGAATGAACACTGAAGCTTTCTTT. It encodes CASSLGMNTEAFF.

This clone was recorded a few times. The J gene is TRBJ2-5, the V gene TRBV6-1; possibly TRBD2 for D (6 bases). With 3 bases removed from V and 4 bases from J, the gap between germline ends came to 12 bases. Germline V gives CDR1 MNHNS, CDR2 SASEGT. The CDR3 runs to 14 residues. CDR3: CASSDRWEAETQYF. The DNA for the CDR3 is TGTGCCAGCAGTGACAGGTGGGAGGCAGAGACCCAGTACTTC.

The chain has TRBV29-1 and TRBJ1-1; D perhaps matches TRBD1 (5 bases). The V gene lost 6 bases and the J gene lost 5 bases, with 13 bases spanning the gap. The germline V gene has CDR1 SQVTM and CDR2 ANQGSEA. This CDR3 comprises 12 residues. Written as DNA, the CDR3 is TGCAGCGTGTCCGCAGGGCCTACTGAAGCTTTCTTT. This encodes CSVSAGPTEAFF. The whole variable domain, filled in from reference TRBV29-1 and TRBJ1-1, reads SAVISQKPSRDICQRGTSLTIQCQVDSQVTMMFWYRQQPGQSLTLIATANQGSEATYESGFVIDKFPISRPNLTFSTLTVSNMSPEDSSIYLCSVSAGPTEAFFGQGTRLTVV.

Written as DNA, the CDR3 is TGTGCCAGCGCCAGGGGGCGCGGGGGATTCGAGCAGTACTTC. This codes for CASARGRGGFEQYF. This sequence joins TRBV19 and TRBJ2-7; tentative D call: TRBD1 (8 bases). This CDR3 region has 14 residues. The germline V gene encodes CDR1 LNHDA and CDR2 SQIVND (reference sequence). V was pared by 9 bases and J by 6 bases, with 21 bases between.

The chain links TRBV19 to TRBJ1-5; TRBD1 matches 7 bases. Trimming took 3 bases from V and 8 from J; bases not matched to a gene: 7. This CDR3 has 14 amino acids. Germline CDR1 reads LNHDA; CDR2 reads SQIVND (reference sequence). The CDR3 protein is CASSIRGGGKPQHF. CDR3 nucleotides: TGTGCCAGTAGTATCCGAGGGGGCGGAAAGCCCCAGCATTTT.

V and J are TRBV5-1 and TRBJ2-7; D may match TRBD1 or TRBD2 (6 bases each). Germline assignment: CDR1 SGHRS and CDR2 YFSETQ. Trimming removed 3 bases at V and 7 bases at J, with 17 bases between. The CDR3 is 14 amino acids. In DNA form, the CDR3 reads TGCGCCAGCAGCTGGGGGGCCACAGACTCGGAGCAGTACTTC. Protein product: CASSWGATDSEQYF.

This chain connects TRBV11-2 to TRBJ2-1; D is uncertain. V lost 7 bases, J lost 6 bases, and 16 bases lay in between. The germline V gene encodes CDR1 SGHAT and CDR2 FQNNGV. This CDR3 comprises 14 residues. CDR3 in amino acids: CASTQRGSLNEQFF. In nucleotides, the CDR3 is TGTGCCAGCACCCAACGAGGTAGCCTCAATGAGCAGTTCTTC.

The CDR3 DNA sequence: TGCGCCAGCAGCGAGGGACTAGCTTACAATGAGCAGTTCTTC. The encoded protein is CASSEGLAYNEQFF. The chain employs TRBV5-1 and TRBJ2-1; 9 positions agree with TRBD2. V lost 4 bases and J lost 4; bases outside the gene matches: 3. The CDR3 is made up of 14 amino acids. CDR1 and CDR2 (germline): SGHRS, YFSETQ.

This chain joins TRBV28 and TRBJ1-4, with D unresolved. Germline CDR1 MDHEN, CDR2 SYDVKM. V lost 6 bases, J lost 0 bases, and 11 bases lay in between. The CDR3 is 15 amino acids. CDR3 coding DNA: TGTGCCAGCAGCTCAGGAGCCGCAACTAATGAAAAACTGTTTTTT. It encodes CASSSGAATNEKLFF.

The chain combines TRBV28 with TRBJ1-3; a possible D gene is TRBD1 (6 bases). The CDR3 has 13 amino acids. Trimming left V 8 bases short and J 0 bases short, with 8 bases between. Germline loops: CDR1 MDHEN, CDR2 SYDVKM. The CDR3 region has the DNA TGTGCCAGCGGGGACATCTCTGGAAACACCATATATTTT. Protein sequence: CASGDISGNTIYF.